This TCR beta chain was documented in a study of response to subunit inactivated influenza vaccine. TCRdb reprocessed the RT-PCR reads via MiXCR and lists one record per CDR3 protein. The sample yields under 550,000 distinct CDR3 sequences, approximately 7.7% seen once. This CDR3 contains 15 residues. The ends were cut back, 0 bases at V and 2 bases at J, with 11 bases in the middle. In germline, CDR1 is MNHEY, CDR2 SVGAGI. This clonotype was seen repeatedly, ten times or more. The antigen is unknown. The study, taken as a whole, reports: Each seasonal influenza vaccination, the authors suggested, recruits few new T cells.

This receptor was identified in a man aged 45 to 75 who received an inactivated influenza vaccine. The genes are TRBV6-5 and TRBJ2-7, with D tentatively TRBD2 (7 bases). The input for sequencing was PBMCs from blood, taken roughly 24 months after vaccination. The CDR3 nucleotides read TGTGCCAGCAGTTACTCCGGGGGGCGCGCCTACGAGCAGTACTTC. It specifies CASSYSGGRAYEQYF.